The TCR beta chain described here comes from a study of T cells after yellow fever vaccination. Study-wide findings and caveats: Clonotypes appearing in both CD4 and CD8 compartments existed, and their share was small. Boosting was followed by the reappearance of most primary-vaccination clones (approximately 97% CD4, roughly 90% CD8). FACS-sorted repertoires could contain abundant clonotypes contaminating from the bulk population.

To note about this clonotype: Antigen unknown.

The CDR3 extends over 15 amino acids. CDR1 and CDR2 (germline): ENHRY, SYGVKD. V lost 3 bases and J 7 bases, leaving 18 bases between the germline ends. The TCR cDNA carried a universal primer site and UMIs from 5'RACE template switching. TCRdb used MiXCR to reprocess the 5' RACE reads, holding one entry per CDR3 protein. The sample has 550,000 to 750,000 distinct CDR3 sequences, about 13% seen once. The chain is built from TRBV10-3 and TRBJ1-2; no clear D. The sequencing used PBMCs, collected on the day of the yellow fever booster vaccination. This TCR was sampled from a man younger than 45 who received the YFV17D yellow fever vaccine. The CDR3 nucleotides read TGTGCCATCAGTGACCAGGAACCTGGGGTATTTGGCTACACCTTC. Translating it yields CAISDQEPGVFGYTF.